This T cell receptor beta chain stems from a study of T cell changes during pregnancy in multiple sclerosis. Germline V gene sequence: CDR1 SGDLS, CDR2 YYNGEE. V dropped 4 bases and J dropped 4; count of bases not matched to a gene: 5. The CDR3 runs 16 residues. The table came from immunoSEQ multiplex PCR; TCRdb's copy has only in-frame clones and leaves some out. This table holds around 42,000 clones, over 70% found once. The source of this sequence is a female donor in good health, enrolled as a control in a pregnancy study. The rearrangement joins TRBV9 to TRBJ2-2; 12 bases line up with TRBD2. Specimen: peripheral blood, collected in the first trimester of pregnancy. CDR3 protein: CASSPSGGASTGELFF. The CDR3 DNA reads TGTGCCAGCAGCCCTAGCGGGGGGGCCAGCACCGGGGAGCTGTTTTTT.